A single sample gave rise to the 14 T cell receptor beta chains below, sequenced in a study of naive and memory T cell subsets. Study results and caveats: A few larger clonotypes appeared in naive repertoires, especially CD8, possibly memory cells re-expressing CD45RA.

No antigen has been assigned to these receptors. Both TRBC1 and TRBC2 were covered by a beta constant-region primer of two equimolar oligonucleotides. The ligated cDNA underwent four PCR rounds using SP2 and nested alpha and beta constant-region primers. TCRdb reanalysed the UMI-ligation and nested PCR reads using MiXCR and keeps one entry per CDR3 protein. This table has approximately 140,000 distinct CDR3 sequences, roughly 22% appearing once. What was sequenced was naive CD4+ T cells from blood. The receptors were sampled from a human donor in good health.

This clonotype turned up a few times. The chain links TRBV7-9 to TRBJ2-7, with 9 bases identical to TRBD1. The CDR3 is made up of 14 amino acids. The germline V gene has CDR1 SEHNR and CDR2 FQNEAQ (reference sequence). Trimming took 5 bases from V and 5 from J; bases not matched to a gene: 7. CDR3 loop: CASSNTGGADEQYF. CDR3 in DNA: TGTGCCAGCAGCAATACAGGGGGCGCGGACGAGCAGTACTTC.

This clonotype was seen more than once but under ten times. The V gene is TRBV6-5, the J gene TRBJ1-6; 9 bases line up with TRBD1. This CDR3 is 15 amino acids long. Germline trimming cut 5 bases from V and 8 bases from J; bases unmatched to any gene: 7. Germline CDR1 is MNHEY and CDR2 is SVGAGI. The CDR3 loop is CASSGNRGLDSPLHF. The DNA for the CDR3 is TGTGCCAGCAGTGGCAACAGGGGGCTCGATTCACCCCTCCACTTT.

V and J are TRBV5-1 and TRBJ2-6, with D unresolved. V was clipped by 0 bases and J by 0 bases, with 4 bases between them. This CDR3 region has 15 residues. The germline CDR1 and CDR2 sequences are SGHRS and YFSETQ. The CDR3 spells CASSLVNSGANVLTF. DNA for the CDR3: TGCGCCAGCAGCTTGGTTAACTCTGGGGCCAACGTCCTGACTTTC. Based on the CDR3 plus reference TRBV5-1 and TRBJ2-6, the full variable domain is KAGVTQTPRYLIKTRGQQVTLSCSPISGHRSVSWYQQTPGQGLQFLFEYFSETQRNKGNFPGRFSGRQFSNSRSEMNVSTLELGDSALYLCASSLVNSGANVLTFGAGSRLTVL.

This chain uses TRBV20-1 with TRBJ2-2; TRBD2 agrees at 12 bases. The CDR3 is made up of 15 amino acids. Germline V CDR1 and CDR2: DFQATT, SNEGSKA (reference sequence). With 5 bases clipped from V and 6 bases from J, the junction kept 7 bases outside the gene matches. CDR3 sequence: CSASALAGGAGELFF. As DNA, the CDR3 is TGCAGTGCTTCAGCACTAGCGGGAGGCGCCGGGGAGCTGTTTTTT.

V gene TRBV20-1 combines with J gene TRBJ1-1; D is uncertain. Germline CDR1 DFQATT, CDR2 SNEGSKA (reference sequence). The CDR3 length is 11 residues. Trimming took 4 bases from V and 5 from J, leaving 8 bases between them. The CDR3, as DNA: TGCAGTGCTATTTTGGGGACTGAAGCTTTCTTT. Protein sequence: CSAILGTEAFF.

The J gene is TRBJ2-7, the V gene TRBV6-2 or TRBV6-3; D is tentatively TRBD1 or TRBD2 (5 bases each). Deletions cut 8 bases from V and 12 bases from J, with 20 bases between. The CDR3 extends over 12 amino acids. Germline assignment: CDR1 MNHEY and CDR2 SVGEGT. In DNA form, the CDR3 reads TGTGCCAGCTGGATTCCGCACGGGACCTCGTACTTC. It yields the protein CASWIPHGTSYF.

Here the CDR3 DNA reads TGCGCCAGCAGTGATGGTCAGGTGAGGTACAATGAGCAGTTCTTC. Translating gives CASSDGQVRYNEQFF. The gene calls are TRBV10-1 and TRBJ2-1; D remains ambiguous. CDR3 size: 15 residues. Per germline, CDR1 WNHNN and CDR2 SYGVQD (reference sequence). Trimming took off 3 bases at V and 4 bases at J, with 13 bases between the two ends.

The V call is TRBV12-3 or TRBV12-4, the J call TRBJ1-1, with D unresolved. The CDR3 runs 14 residues. The ends were cut back, 2 bases at V and 1 base at J, with 8 bases in the middle. DNA for the CDR3: TGTGCCAGCAGTTTAATATCCGGGAACACTGAAGCTTTCTTT. This codes for CASSLISGNTEAFF.

J is TRBJ2-1 and V is TRBV20-1; maybe TRBD2 (5 bases). Germline V gene sequence: CDR1 DFQATT, CDR2 SNEGSKA (reference sequence). The CDR3 is 14 residues long. Trimming pared 1 base from V and 8 bases from J, leaving 15 bases between. CDR3 DNA sequence: TGCAGTGCTAGAGCCGGGGTAGGTTGGGATGAGCAGTTCTTC. This gives the protein CSARAGVGWDEQFF.

This clonotype was observed at least ten times. J is TRBJ1-1 and V is TRBV29-1, with D unclear. Germline V CDR1 and CDR2: SQVTM, ANQGSEA. Trimming took off 3 bases at V and 4 bases at J, with 6 bases between the two ends. This CDR3 has 11 residues. Here the CDR3 reads CSVEIGTEAFF. CDR3 coding DNA: TGCAGCGTTGAGATCGGCACTGAAGCTTTCTTT.

The chain employs TRBV9 and TRBJ2-2, with a tentative D call TRBD1 (5 bases). V lost 2 bases and J 5 bases, leaving 13 bases between the germline ends. Per the germline V gene, CDR1 is SGDLS and CDR2 is YYNGEE. The length of the CDR3 is 15 residues. Written as DNA, the CDR3 is TGTGCCAGCAGCGTGACGACAGCCGGTACCGGGGAGCTGTTTTTT. Translating gives CASSVTTAGTGELFF.

The CDR3 DNA reads TGCGCCAGCAGCATCCGGATACTGGCGGGAGTCAGTGGGCAGTACTTC. Encoded protein: CASSIRILAGVSGQYF. The rearrangement uses TRBV5-1 and TRBJ2-7; 7 bases are shared with TRBD2. Trimming took 4 bases from V and 9 from J; bases not matched to a gene: 19. Germline CDR1 and CDR2: SGHRS and YFSETQ. There are 16 residues in the CDR3.

The rearrangement joins TRBV3-1 to TRBJ2-1; D gene unclear. V was trimmed by 1 base and J by 10 bases, leaving 8 bases between them. The CDR3 totals 12 residues. CDR1 LGHDT and CDR2 YNNKEL come from the germline V gene (reference sequence). In nucleotides, the CDR3 is TGTGCCAGCAGCCAAGTGGTTAGGGAGCAGTTCTTC. Protein: CASSQVVREQFF.

The genes are TRBV29-1 and TRBJ1-1; D is undetermined. Trimming cost V 3 bases and J 2 bases, with 7 bases left between them. In germline, CDR1 is SQVTM, CDR2 ANQGSEA. CDR3 length equals 12 residues. This CDR3 is CSVDRVNTEAFF. DNA of the CDR3: TGCAGCGTTGACAGAGTTAACACTGAAGCTTTCTTT.